The 32 T cell receptor beta chains below were found in one sample sequenced in a study of T-cell memory formation after mild COVID-19. One entry per CDR3 protein, called by TCRdb with MiXCR from the 5' RACE reads. Among a few hundred thousand distinct CDR3 sequences listed, roughly an eighth were seen once. The specimen sequenced was PBMCs or a T cell subset sorted from them (not recorded which). All receptors derive from a man in his late teens or twenties who had mild COVID-19 (a few samples of this study predate the infection). Cell type and time point are not known.

In its sample, this clonotype was seen a few times. V and J are TRBV12-3 or TRBV12-4 and TRBJ1-1, with D possibly TRBD1 on 6 matching bases. Between the trimmed V and J ends, which lost 6 bases and 2 bases, there was a span of 16 bases. The CDR3 totals 15 residues. The CDR3 sequence is CASRARYRVNTEAFF. The CDR3, as DNA: TGTGCCAGCAGGGCACGGTACAGGGTTAACACTGAAGCTTTCTTT.

The sample holds a few counts of this clonotype. V is TRBV20-1 and J is TRBJ1-2; tentative D call: TRBD1 (5 bases). Germline V gene sequence: CDR1 DFQATT, CDR2 SNEGSKA (reference sequence). CDR3 length equals 14 residues. V was cut by 6 bases and J by 5 bases, with 19 bases left in between. The CDR3: CSADKQGRVYGYTF. CDR3 sequence (DNA): TGCAGTGCCGACAAGCAGGGCAGGGTATATGGCTACACCTTC.

In this sample, this clonotype turned up many times. This chain uses TRBV15 with TRBJ2-1; a possible D gene is TRBD2 (6 bases). In germline, CDR1 is LNHNV, CDR2 YYDKDF (reference sequence). Between the trimmed V and J ends, which lost 5 bases and 1 base, there was a span of 9 bases. The CDR3 runs 14 residues. Here the CDR3 reads CATSGDSSYNEQFF. The DNA of the CDR3 is TGTGCCACCAGCGGGGACTCGTCCTACAATGAGCAGTTCTTC.

This clonotype appeared a few times. This rearrangement joins TRBV7-8 to TRBJ1-1; D uncertain. Trimming left V 1 base short and J 0 bases short, with 9 bases between. The CDR3 is made up of 15 amino acids. Germline CDR1 SGHVS, CDR2 FQNEAQ. CDR3: CASSLEYILNTEAFF. For the CDR3, the DNA is TGTGCCAGCAGCTTAGAGTACATACTGAACACTGAAGCTTTCTTT.

The V call is TRBV4-3, the J call TRBJ1-2; 10 bases are a match to TRBD1. This CDR3 spans 16 amino acids. Unmatched junction bases numbered 8, after V lost 2 bases and J lost 5 bases. Germline loops: CDR1 LGHNA, CDR2 YSLEER. This CDR3 reads CASSQWEGQGWYGYTF. The CDR3 DNA reads as TGCGCCAGCAGCCAATGGGAGGGACAGGGGTGGTATGGCTACACCTTC.

This clonotype has a handful of counts. V gene TRBV29-1 combines with J gene TRBJ2-2; no firm D call. V lost 7 bases, J lost 2 bases, and 8 bases lay in between. Per germline, CDR1 SQVTM and CDR2 ANQGSEA. The CDR3 contains 12 residues. CDR3 loop: CSATYNTGELFF. The CDR3 bases are TGCAGCGCCACCTACAACACCGGGGAGCTGTTTTTT.

The chain links TRBV6-2 or TRBV6-3 to TRBJ2-3; perhaps TRBD1 as D (5 bases). The V gene's germline CDR1 is MNHEY and CDR2 SVGEGT. The CDR3 is made up of 17 amino acids. Trimming stripped 6 bases from V and 2 bases from J, with 21 bases between. CDR3 residues: CASSDLADIRITDTQYF. The CDR3 DNA reads TGTGCCAGCAGCGACCTCGCGGACATCCGGATCACAGATACGCAGTATTTT.

This clonotype was counted only a few times. This chain uses TRBV12-3 or TRBV12-4 with TRBJ2-3; the match to TRBD1 covers 9 bases. The junction had 4 bases not matched to a gene; V was cut back by 3 bases and J by 6 bases. This CDR3 is built from 14 residues. The DNA of the CDR3 is TGTGCCAGCAGTTTCCAACAGGGGGCGGATACGCAGTATTTT. Translating it yields CASSFQQGADTQYF.

The J gene is TRBJ2-5, the V gene TRBV20-1, with D perhaps assigned TRBD1 or TRBD2 (5 bases each). Trimming shortened V by 6 bases and J by 2 bases, and 10 bases separated the two germline ends. The CDR3 is made up of 12 amino acids. Per germline, CDR1 DFQATT and CDR2 SNEGSKA (reference sequence). CDR3 nucleotides: TGCAGTGCCGGGGACGATCAAGAGACCCAGTACTTC. Amino acids: CSAGDDQETQYF.

This clonotype appeared many times. The chain uses TRBV4-3 and TRBJ1-2; unclear D gene. The CDR3 length is 17 residues. Per germline, CDR1 LGHNA and CDR2 YSLEER. V gave up 4 bases and J gave up 4 bases, with 22 bases separating them. The CDR3 DNA follows: TGCGCCAGCAGCCCTAGCAGGTCGCCTGGTGTGGTCTATGGCTACACCTTC. It codes for CASSPSRSPGVVYGYTF.

The chain combines TRBV29-1 with TRBJ2-2; D uncertain. Germline CDR1 and CDR2: SQVTM and ANQGSEA. The CDR3 extends over 15 amino acids. V lost 4 bases, J lost 0 bases, and 12 bases lay in between. The DNA of the CDR3 is TGCAGCGTTGCCGAGGCGGCAACGAACACCGGGGAGCTGTTTTTT. It encodes CSVAEAATNTGELFF.

The J gene is TRBJ2-2, the V gene TRBV4-1; a possible D gene is TRBD2 (6 bases). The germline V gene has CDR1 MGHRA and CDR2 YSYEKL. The CDR3 is 17 amino acids. V was trimmed by 0 bases and J by 6 bases, leaving 17 bases between them. The CDR3 is CASSQDAGLRSAGELFF. The CDR3 DNA reads TGCGCCAGCAGCCAAGATGCGGGGTTGAGGAGTGCCGGGGAGCTGTTTTTT.

The chain employs TRBV11-2 and TRBJ2-3; 15 bases fit TRBD2. The junction had 8 bases not matched to a gene; V was cut back by 3 bases and J by 4 bases. This CDR3 has 18 amino acids. Germline V lookup: CDR1 SGHAT, CDR2 FQNNGV. CDR3 sequence: CASSFFGLAGGPPDTQYF. DNA for the CDR3: TGTGCCAGCAGCTTCTTTGGACTAGCGGGGGGGCCGCCAGATACGCAGTATTTT.

This clonotype occurred a few times. The chain is built from TRBV20-1 and TRBJ2-3; 8 nucleotides align to TRBD2. The CDR3 covers 13 residues. The V gene end was trimmed by 4 bases and the J gene end by 4 bases; junction bases not matched to a gene: 4. Per germline, CDR1 DFQATT and CDR2 SNEGSKA (reference sequence). The CDR3 coding sequence is TGCAGTGCTAATAGCGGGGCCCCAGATACGCAGTATTTT. Translating it yields CSANSGAPDTQYF.

In this sample, this clonotype turned up a few times. The rearrangement links TRBV30 to TRBJ1-5; 7 bases line up with TRBD1. CDR3 length equals 13 residues. The ends lost 0 bases at V and 4 bases at J; junction bases unmatched: 0. Looked up from germline, CDR1 is GTSNPN and CDR2 is SVGIG (reference sequence). The CDR3 nucleotides are TGTGCCTGGAGTGTACAGGGGAATCAGCCCCAGCATTTT. This translates into CAWSVQGNQPQHF.

The rearrangement links TRBV18 to TRBJ2-4; the D gene could be TRBD1 or TRBD2 (5 bases each). The CDR3 length is 15 residues. Germline CDR1 KGHSH, CDR2 LQKENI. Trimming stripped 1 base from V and 8 bases from J, with 15 bases between. CDR3 DNA sequence: TGTGCCAGCTCACCACGACCGGGGCCCCAAGACATTCAGTACTTC. It yields the protein CASSPRPGPQDIQYF.

The chain recombines TRBV18 with TRBJ2-3; TRBD1 is a possible D gene (6 bases). The germline gives CDR1 KGHSH, CDR2 LQKENI. Deletions cut 6 bases from V and 6 bases from J, with 13 bases between. The CDR3 extends over 13 amino acids. In nucleotides, the CDR3 is TGTGCCAGCTCCGCCAACAGGGCGGATACGCAGTATTTT. This encodes CASSANRADTQYF.

V is TRBV5-1 and J is TRBJ2-5; D may correspond to TRBD1 or TRBD2 (5 bases each). The germline V gene encodes CDR1 SGHRS and CDR2 YFSETQ. This CDR3 is built from 14 residues. V lost 4 bases to trimming and J lost 2 bases, with 12 bases between them. This CDR3 reads CASSPGTRQETQYF. The CDR3 DNA reads TGCGCCAGCAGCCCCGGGACCAGACAAGAGACCCAGTACTTC.

This clonotype was seen a handful of times. This chain connects TRBV7-2 to TRBJ2-7, with D perhaps TRBD2 (7 bases). Trimming took 3 bases from V and 2 from J, leaving 11 bases between them. The CDR3 loop spans 14 amino acids. Germline CDR1 reads SGHTA; CDR2 reads FQGNSA. DNA of the CDR3: TGTGCCAGCAGCTTTGGGGGGGCCCCCTACGAGCAGTACGTC. Its protein is CASSFGGAPYEQYV.

This clonotype was seen only a few times. The chain employs TRBV7-9 and TRBJ2-3; D not resolved. The CDR3 loop spans 16 amino acids. The V gene lost 5 bases and the J gene lost 2 bases, with 17 bases spanning the gap. CDR1 and CDR2 from the germline V gene are SEHNR and FQNEAQ (reference sequence). The CDR3 loop is CASSPRSVSLTDTQYF. CDR3 bases: TGTGCCAGCAGCCCTCGTAGTGTCAGTCTCACAGATACGCAGTATTTT.

The CDR3 DNA reads as TGCGCCAGCAGCCAAGGGACGGGACAGATCCAAGAGACCCAGTACTTC. Its protein is CASSQGTGQIQETQYF. The chain links TRBV4-1 to TRBJ2-5; 7 nucleotides match TRBD1. CDR1 and CDR2 (germline): MGHRA, YSYEKL. The length of the CDR3 is 16 residues. With V trimmed by 1 base and J by 1 base, 6 bases remained unmatched.

The chain uses TRBV20-1 and TRBJ2-3; 12 nucleotides match TRBD1. The CDR3 consists of 16 residues. With 2 bases clipped from V and 5 bases from J, the junction kept 8 bases outside the gene matches. Germline V gene data show CDR1 as DFQATT and CDR2 as SNEGSKA (reference sequence). CDR3 region: CSARNIRDRGRDTQYF. The CDR3 nucleotides read TGCAGTGCTAGAAATATCCGGGACAGGGGGCGAGATACGCAGTATTTT.

This clonotype was recorded a few times. The rearrangement uses TRBV5-1 and TRBJ2-7; 10 bases map to TRBD1. This CDR3 has 14 residues. Germline values: CDR1 SGHRS, CDR2 YFSETQ. The V gene end was trimmed by 5 bases and the J gene end by 6 bases; junction bases not matched to a gene: 8. As DNA, the CDR3 is TGCGCCAGCAGATACGGGACAGGGGTGGGCGAGCAGTACGTC. Residues: CASRYGTGVGEQYV.

V usage is TRBV7-8 and J usage is TRBJ2-1, with a tentative D call TRBD1 (5 bases). Germline V lookup: CDR1 SGHVS, CDR2 FQNEAQ. This CDR3 spans 13 amino acids. Trimming pared 7 bases from V and 1 base from J, leaving 8 bases between. CDR3 region: CASMRTSYNEQFF. In nucleotides, the CDR3 is TGTGCCAGCATGAGGACATCCTACAATGAGCAGTTCTTC.

This clonotype was observed a few times. For the CDR3, the DNA is TGTGCCCTTAGGAAGCGGGGGGCTGATACGCAGTATTTT. It yields the protein CALRKRGADTQYF. The rearrangement joins TRBV28 to TRBJ2-3, with TRBD2 matching over 9 bases. Trimming cost V 11 bases and J 6 bases; bases outside gene matches: 9. CDR1 MDHEN and CDR2 SYDVKM come from the germline V gene. The CDR3 is 13 amino acids.

This clonotype was found a few times. The chain employs TRBV6-5 and TRBJ1-6; TRBD1 agrees at 9 bases. Germline assignment: CDR1 MNHEY and CDR2 SVGAGI. J gave up 11 bases and V 4 bases, and 12 bases lay outside the gene matches. The CDR3 is made up of 16 amino acids. The CDR3 coding sequence is TGTGCCAGCAGTTTCCACGCCGGGACAGGGATGCCACCCCTCCACTTT. As protein: CASSFHAGTGMPPLHF.

The chain links TRBV3-1 to TRBJ2-1, with unresolved D. CDR3 size: 16 residues. V was trimmed by 3 bases and J by 0 bases, leaving 12 bases between them. CDR1 LGHDT and CDR2 YNNKEL come from the germline V gene (reference sequence). The CDR3 loop is CASSHDRLSSYNEQFF. The DNA of the CDR3 is TGTGCCAGCAGCCACGACCGCCTAAGCTCCTACAATGAGCAGTTCTTC.

The genes are TRBV20-1 and TRBJ2-7; no definite D call. CDR1 DFQATT and CDR2 SNEGSKA come from the germline V gene (reference sequence). Trimming removed 0 bases at V and 9 bases at J, with 15 bases between. This CDR3 spans 13 amino acids. CDR3 sequence: CSARDTRPAAQYF. CDR3 coding DNA: TGCAGTGCTAGAGATACGCGACCTGCGGCGCAGTACTTC.

This clonotype showed up just a few times. V gene TRBV12-3 or TRBV12-4 combines with J gene TRBJ1-1; D ambiguous. Trimming took off 6 bases at V and 5 bases at J, with 13 bases between the two ends. The CDR3 extends over 13 amino acids. The DNA for the CDR3 is TGTGCCAGCAGCCTGAACGCGGGGACTGAAGCTTTCTTT. Translated: CASSLNAGTEAFF.

This clonotype appeared a single time. The chain carries TRBV5-5 and TRBJ1-2, with D maybe TRBD1 (5 bases). This CDR3 has 12 residues. V was cut by 3 bases and J by 8 bases, with 11 bases left in between. Germline assignment: CDR1 SGHKS and CDR2 YYEKEE (reference sequence). CDR3 in amino acids: CASSWGVGGYTF. In DNA, the CDR3 is TGTGCCAGCAGCTGGGGGGTAGGAGGCTACACCTTC. Based on the CDR3 plus reference TRBV5-5 and TRBJ1-2, the full variable domain is DAGVTQSPTHLIKTRGQQVTLRCSPISGHKSVSWYQQVLGQGPQFIFQYYEKEERGRGNFPDRFSARQFPNYSSELNVNALLLGDSALYLCASSWGVGGYTFGSGTRLTVV.

This chain joins TRBV5-5 and TRBJ1-1; D may be TRBD1 (5 bases). The CDR3 extends over 14 amino acids. V lost 4 bases and J lost 0, with 10 bases in between. Germline V lookup: CDR1 SGHKS, CDR2 YYEKEE (reference sequence). CDR3 residues: CASSVGRLNTEAFF. As DNA, the CDR3 is TGTGCCAGCAGCGTGGGACGGCTGAACACTGAAGCTTTCTTT.

The chain recombines TRBV12-3 or TRBV12-4 with TRBJ2-7; 10 bases are shared with TRBD1. The CDR3 covers 14 residues. Trimming removed 4 bases from V and 2 bases from J; junction bases left unmatched: 2. The CDR3 here is CASSYGTGAYEQYV. CDR3 in DNA: TGTGCCAGCAGTTACGGGACAGGGGCCTACGAGCAGTACGTC.